One sample yielded the 3 T cell receptor beta chains listed below, sequenced in a study of CD8 T cells in Susac syndrome. RNA, at about 0.5 to 1 ug, was reverse transcribed with random hexamers. Using its own MiXCR run on the immunoSEQ multiplex PCR reads, TCRdb lists one record per CDR3 protein. The sample shows approximately 120,000 distinct CDR3 sequences, under 95% of them seen only once. The sample was CD8+ T cells from PBMCs. These receptors originate from a human donor with multiple sclerosis.

The chain employs TRBV28 and TRBJ1-1; 7 bases fit TRBD1. The CDR3 loop spans 16 amino acids. Trimming cost V 5 bases and J 4 bases; bases outside gene matches: 13. Germline assignment: CDR1 MDHEN and CDR2 SYDVKM. In DNA, the CDR3 is TGTGCCAGCAGTACACTCCACAGGGGCGAGAGCACTGAAGCTTTCTTT. Translation: CASSTLHRGESTEAFF.

V gene TRBV20-1 combines with J gene TRBJ1-1; weak D call: TRBD1 (5 bases). Germline V gene data show CDR1 as DFQATT and CDR2 as SNEGSKA (reference sequence). Trimming left V 5 bases short and J 8 bases short, with 15 bases between. The CDR3 covers 12 residues. This CDR3 reads CSAPGWGGEAFF. CDR3 DNA: TGCAGTGCTCCGGGCTGGGGCGGCGAAGCTTTCTTT.

The chain carries TRBV27 and TRBJ2-5; 7 nucleotides align to TRBD2. The CDR3 is made up of 16 amino acids. With V trimmed by 2 bases and J by 5 bases, 11 bases remained unmatched. The germline gives CDR1 MNHEY, CDR2 SMNVEV (reference sequence). The CDR3 reads CASSLGVAVGGETQYF. The CDR3 DNA reads TGTGCCAGCAGTTTAGGAGTGGCGGTGGGGGGGGAGACCCAGTACTTC.